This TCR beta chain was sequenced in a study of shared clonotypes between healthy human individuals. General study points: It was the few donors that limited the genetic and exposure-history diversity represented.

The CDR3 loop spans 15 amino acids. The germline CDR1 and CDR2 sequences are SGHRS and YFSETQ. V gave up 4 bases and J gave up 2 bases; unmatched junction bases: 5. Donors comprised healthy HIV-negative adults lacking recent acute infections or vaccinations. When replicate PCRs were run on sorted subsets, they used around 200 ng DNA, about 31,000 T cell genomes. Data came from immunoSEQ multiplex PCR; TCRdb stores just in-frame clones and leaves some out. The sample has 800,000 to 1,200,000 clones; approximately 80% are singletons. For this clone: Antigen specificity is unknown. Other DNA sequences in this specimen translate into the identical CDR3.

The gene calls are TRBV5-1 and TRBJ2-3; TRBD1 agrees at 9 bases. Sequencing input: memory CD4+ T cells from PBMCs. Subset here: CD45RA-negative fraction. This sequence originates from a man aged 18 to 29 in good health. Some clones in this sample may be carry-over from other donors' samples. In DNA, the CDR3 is TGCGCCAGCAGCCTAAGGACAGGGGACACAGATACGCAGTATTTT. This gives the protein CASSLRTGDTDTQYF.